The 22 T cell receptor beta chains in this list originate from one sample, sequenced in a study of blood T cell repertoires in COVID-19 (dated by TCRdb to 2020 to 2022). The library was produced with the immunoSEQ multiplex PCR assay. Imported from immuneACCESS, the table was reduced by TCRdb to in-frame sequences with V and J called. These copies leave out some clones; in studies compared against another copy, an unresolved V gene accounts for under half, and the cause of the remainder is not known. The sample includes 150,000 to 200,000 clones, with over 65% observed a single time. The top ten constitute 7% to 9% of the sample. The sample consisted of peripheral blood. These receptors all stem from a man aged 55 to 70 with acute or convalescent COVID-19.

This chain uses TRBV6-6 with TRBJ1-3, with a tentative D call TRBD1 (5 bases). V dropped 6 bases and J dropped 3 bases, with 12 bases sitting between them. The V gene's germline CDR1 is MNHNY and CDR2 SVGAGI (reference sequence). The CDR3 spans 14 residues. CDR3 residues: CASSAGGGGNTIYF. The DNA of the CDR3 is TGTGCCAGCAGCGCCGGGGGTGGTGGAAACACCATATATTTT.

The rearrangement uses TRBV19 and TRBJ2-7; D perhaps matches TRBD2 (5 bases). The V end lost 1 base, the J end lost 3 bases, and 7 bases lay between the germline ends. From germline, CDR1 is LNHDA and CDR2 SQIVND (reference sequence). The CDR3 has 13 residues. The CDR3 region is CASSIGGDYEQYF. DNA of the CDR3: TGTGCCAGTAGTATAGGGGGAGACTACGAGCAGTACTTC.

There are a few counts of this clone. The chain couples TRBV7-2 to TRBJ2-3, with 14 bases identical to TRBD2. The germline V gene has CDR1 SGHTA and CDR2 FQGNSA. There are 15 residues in the CDR3. The J segment lost 10 bases and the V segment lost 5 bases, leaving 8 bases of the junction unmatched. The CDR3 coding sequence is TGTGCCAGCAGCATGGGACTAGCGGGGGCCAAACCGCAGTATTTT. It specifies CASSMGLAGAKPQYF.

This chain links TRBV19 with TRBJ2-1, with TRBD2 matching over 8 bases. The CDR3 loop spans 14 amino acids. Germline V gene lookup returns CDR1 LNHDA and CDR2 SQIVND (reference sequence). V dropped 3 bases and J dropped 6; count of bases not matched to a gene: 4. The CDR3 sequence is CASSILRGVNEQFF. For the CDR3, the DNA is TGTGCCAGTAGTATTTTGCGGGGGGTCAATGAGCAGTTCTTC. Looking up the rest from reference TRBV19 and TRBJ2-1 gives the full variable domain: DGGITQSPKYLFRKEGQNVTLSCEQNLNHDAMYWYRQDPGQGLRLIYYSQIVNDFQKGDIAEGYSVSREKKESFPLTVTSAQKNPTAFYLCASSILRGVNEQFFGPGTRLTVL.

The chain recombines TRBV6-2 or TRBV6-3 with TRBJ2-5; 11 nucleotides agree with TRBD2. This CDR3 contains 17 residues. The V and J ends lost 2 bases and 1 base, in that order; junction bases with no gene match: 6. The germline V gene has CDR1 MNHEY and CDR2 SVGEGT. This chain's CDR3 is CASSYRTSGGLQETQYF. In DNA form, the CDR3 reads TGTGCCAGCAGTTACCGAACTAGCGGGGGCCTCCAAGAGACCCAGTACTTC.

V is TRBV5-4 and J is TRBJ2-1; D unresolved. V dropped 4 bases and J dropped 7 bases, with 9 bases sitting between them. Germline assignment: CDR1 SGHNT and CDR2 YYREEE (reference sequence). This CDR3 comprises 12 residues. Written as DNA, the CDR3 is TGTGCCAGCAGCGAGACTGCGAATGAGCAGTTCTTC. Its protein is CASSETANEQFF.

This chain connects TRBV6-5 to TRBJ2-3; a weak D match, TRBD1 (7 bases). The germline V and J ends were trimmed by 5 bases and 4 bases, with 16 bases remaining between them. Germline values: CDR1 MNHEY, CDR2 SVGAGI. This CDR3 is built from 15 residues. Written as DNA, the CDR3 is TGTGCCAGCAGTCAGTGGCAGGGGGGTGCAGATACGCAGTATTTT. Its protein product is CASSQWQGGADTQYF.

This clone was observed once. The chain recombines TRBV12-3 or TRBV12-4 with TRBJ2-5; D is ambiguous. V lost 3 bases to trimming and J lost 3 bases, with 5 bases between them. This CDR3 is built from 12 residues. The CDR3 DNA reads as TGTGCCAGCAGTTTTCCTGAAGAGACCCAGTACTTC. Protein: CASSFPEETQYF.

The rearrangement joins TRBV10-2 to TRBJ2-5; no firm D call. Deletions cut 4 bases from V and 1 base from J, with 7 bases between. The CDR3 has 13 residues. The germline V gene encodes CDR1 WSHSY and CDR2 SAAADI. CDR3 in amino acids: CASSVGLQETQYF. CDR3 DNA sequence: TGCGCCAGCAGTGTGGGCCTCCAAGAGACCCAGTACTTC.

The chain is built from TRBV4-3 and TRBJ2-6; TRBD1 matches 8 bases. Germline V lookup: CDR1 LGHNA, CDR2 YSLEER. CDR3 length: 18 amino acids. V was pared by 0 bases and J by 0 bases, with 4 bases of the junction left unmatched. CDR3 loop: CASSQEQGVLSGANVLTF. The CDR3 bases are TGCGCCAGCAGCCAAGAACAGGGGGTCCTCTCTGGGGCCAACGTCCTGACTTTC.

This clone was seen only a few times. This chain uses TRBV5-1 with TRBJ1-5; D perhaps matches TRBD1 (6 bases). Germline loops: CDR1 SGHRS, CDR2 YFSETQ. V lost 3 bases and J lost 1, with 11 bases in between. CDR3 length: 15 residues. The CDR3 reads CASSSDSGSNQPQHF. DNA for the CDR3: TGCGCCAGCAGCTCGGACAGTGGGAGCAATCAGCCCCAGCATTTT.

This clone occurred a few times. CDR3 protein: CASSQWAIESGLTAEAFF. As DNA, the CDR3 is TGCGCCAGCAGCCAGTGGGCTATAGAGTCAGGGCTGACCGCTGAAGCTTTCTTT. The chain uses TRBV4-1 and TRBJ1-1; TRBD1 is a possible D gene (5 bases). The CDR3 is made up of 18 amino acids. In germline, CDR1 is MGHRA, CDR2 YSYEKL. V was clipped by 3 bases and J by 6 bases, with 26 bases between them.

This clone turned up a few times. The CDR3 region has the DNA TGTGCCAGCAACTCGGGGTCCGGGGAGCTGTTTTTT. This translates into CASNSGSGELFF. The genes are TRBV6-6 and TRBJ2-2; TRBD2 is a possible D gene (5 bases). Germline V gives CDR1 MNHNY, CDR2 SVGAGI (reference sequence). The length of the CDR3 is 12 residues. V lost 7 bases, J lost 6 bases, and 9 bases lay in between.

This chain uses TRBV12-3 or TRBV12-4 with TRBJ2-7; a possible D gene is TRBD1 (6 bases). The CDR3 totals 11 residues. V lost 8 bases and J lost 6, with 11 bases in between. CDR3 nucleotides: TGTGCCAGCGCGAGGGGGTTCGAGCAGTACTTC. The encoded protein is CASARGFEQYF.

The V and J genes are TRBV6-1 and TRBJ1-1; D may be TRBD1 (6 bases). V was pared by 2 bases and J by 0 bases, with 10 bases between. Germline values: CDR1 MNHNS, CDR2 SASEGT. The length of the CDR3 is 15 residues. The CDR3 sequence is CASSEMSGVNTEAFF. DNA for the CDR3: TGTGCCAGCAGTGAAATGTCAGGGGTGAACACTGAAGCTTTCTTT.

The V call is TRBV6-5, the J call TRBJ2-7; D possibly corresponds to TRBD1 (6 bases). V was shortened by 6 bases and J by 3 bases, with 15 bases between the two germline ends. The CDR3 covers 14 residues. Germline V gene lookup returns CDR1 MNHEY and CDR2 SVGAGI. The CDR3 protein is CASRATGTHYEQYF. CDR3 DNA sequence: TGTGCCAGCAGGGCGACCGGGACACACTACGAGCAGTACTTC.

The chain links TRBV6-5 to TRBJ1-6; D is perhaps TRBD1 (6 bases). Looked up from germline, CDR1 is MNHEY and CDR2 is SVGAGI. This CDR3 spans 15 amino acids. V was shortened by 6 bases and J by 4 bases, with 13 bases between the two germline ends. The CDR3 spells CASREDSEYNSPLHF. CDR3 coding DNA: TGTGCCAGCAGGGAGGACAGCGAATATAATTCACCCCTCCACTTT.

This sequence joins TRBV4-3 and TRBJ1-1, with TRBD1 matching 7 bases. V lost 1 base, J lost 1 base, and 6 bases stayed unmatched. This CDR3 has 16 amino acids. In germline, CDR1 is LGHNA, CDR2 YSLEER. The CDR3 DNA follows: TGCGCCAGCAGCCAAGGGCAGGGGGTAGGGAACACTGAAGCTTTCTTT. It codes for CASSQGQGVGNTEAFF.

The J gene is TRBJ1-1, the V gene TRBV19, with D perhaps TRBD1 (6 bases). CDR1 is LNHDA, CDR2 SQIVND, per germline (reference sequence). CDR3 length: 11 residues. The ends were cut back, 5 bases at V and 7 bases at J, with 8 bases in the middle. The CDR3 DNA reads as TGTGCCAGTAGTTACAGGGATGAAGCTTTCTTT. As protein: CASSYRDEAFF.

The V call is TRBV5-1, the J call TRBJ2-4; 9 nucleotides match TRBD2. The CDR3 is made up of 16 amino acids. V shed 4 bases and J 5 bases; nucleotides not matched to a gene: 10. Germline V CDR1 and CDR2: SGHRS, YFSETQ. The CDR3 spells CASSPGVSGGENIQYF. As DNA, the CDR3 is TGCGCCAGCAGCCCCGGTGTTAGCGGGGGAGAAAACATTCAGTACTTC.

The chain carries TRBV7-2 and TRBJ1-6; a weak D match, TRBD1 (6 bases). Germline CDR1 is SGHTA and CDR2 is FQGNSA. The CDR3 is made up of 14 amino acids. V was cut by 5 bases and J by 11 bases, with 16 bases left in between. The chain's CDR3 is CASSPGQLWAPLHF. CDR3 DNA: TGTGCCAGCAGCCCCGGACAGTTGTGGGCACCCCTCCACTTT.

The rearrangement uses TRBV29-1 and TRBJ2-1; 9 nucleotides align to TRBD1. Unmatched junction bases numbered 13, after V lost 6 bases and J lost 7 bases. Germline assignment: CDR1 SQVTM and CDR2 ANQGSEA. There are 15 residues in the CDR3. The CDR3 nucleotides read TGCAGCGTCAAAGAAAGGGACAGGGAAGGGAATGAGCAGTTCTTC. Translating gives CSVKERDREGNEQFF.